This T cell receptor (beta chain) came from a study of CD8+ T cells in alopecia areata. Germline V CDR1 and CDR2: SGHRS, YFSETQ. Between the trimmed V and J ends, which lost 4 bases and 1 base, there was a span of 8 bases. The CDR3 covers 13 residues. RNA was isolated and reverse transcribed to cDNA, the sequencing template. The data were produced by immunoSEQ multiplex PCR, yet TCRdb's version contains in-frame clones alone and is incomplete. The sample lists about 220,000 clones, under 75% occurring once. This clone occurred a few times. The treatment here: oral pan-JAK inhibitor, 5-10 mg twice daily.

Sample: CD4+ T cells sorted from blood, taken at week 4, from a patient treated with tofacitinib. The chain uses TRBV5-1 and TRBJ1-1; D gene unclear. This clonotype originated in a human donor with alopecia areata. In DNA, the CDR3 is TGCGCCAGCAGCCCGACACGGAACACTGAAGCTTTCTTT. Protein sequence: CASSPTRNTEAFF.